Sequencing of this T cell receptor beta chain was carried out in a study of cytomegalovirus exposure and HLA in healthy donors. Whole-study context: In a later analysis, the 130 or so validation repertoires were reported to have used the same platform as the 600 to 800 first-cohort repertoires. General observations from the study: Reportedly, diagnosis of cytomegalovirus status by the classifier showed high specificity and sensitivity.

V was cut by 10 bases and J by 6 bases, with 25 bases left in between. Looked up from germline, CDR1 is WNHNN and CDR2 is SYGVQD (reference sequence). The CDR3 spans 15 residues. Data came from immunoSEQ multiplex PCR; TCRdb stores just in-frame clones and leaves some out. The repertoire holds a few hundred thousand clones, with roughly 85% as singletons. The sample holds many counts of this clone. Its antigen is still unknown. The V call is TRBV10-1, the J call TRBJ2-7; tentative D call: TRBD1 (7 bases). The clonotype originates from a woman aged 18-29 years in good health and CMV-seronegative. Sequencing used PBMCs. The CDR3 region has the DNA TGCGCCACAGTAAGGAGGGACAGTCTCCTGTGCGAGCAGTACTTC. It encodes CATVRRDSLLCEQYF.